The clone carrying this T cell receptor beta chain was observed a few times. The antigen is not known. This CDR3 contains 16 residues. The germline CDR1 and CDR2 sequences are LGHNA and YNFKEQ. V dropped 0 bases and J dropped 3 bases, with 15 bases sitting between them. This sample stems from a study of cytomegalovirus exposure and HLA in healthy donors. General study points: In a later analysis, at a false discovery rate of 0.05, about 17,000 TCR beta sequences matched HLA alleles. A later analysis, which compared TCR beta chains of equal frequency, found the HLA-associated ones more clonally expanded.

A multiplex PCR was run with 60 Vbeta primers and 13 Jbeta primers. Libraries were prepared by immunoSEQ multiplex PCR; TCRdb keeps only in-frame clonotypes and omits some of them. The data show over 150,000 clones, around 80% seen once. V gene TRBV4-2 combines with J gene TRBJ2-7, with a weak D call TRBD1 (5 bases). What was sequenced was PBMCs. This receptor was identified in a woman between 50 and 59 years old in good health and CMV-seropositive. As DNA, the CDR3 is TGTGCCAGCAGCCAAGATCATGGGGCATTGGGCTACGAGCAGTACTTC. It codes for CASSQDHGALGYEQYF.